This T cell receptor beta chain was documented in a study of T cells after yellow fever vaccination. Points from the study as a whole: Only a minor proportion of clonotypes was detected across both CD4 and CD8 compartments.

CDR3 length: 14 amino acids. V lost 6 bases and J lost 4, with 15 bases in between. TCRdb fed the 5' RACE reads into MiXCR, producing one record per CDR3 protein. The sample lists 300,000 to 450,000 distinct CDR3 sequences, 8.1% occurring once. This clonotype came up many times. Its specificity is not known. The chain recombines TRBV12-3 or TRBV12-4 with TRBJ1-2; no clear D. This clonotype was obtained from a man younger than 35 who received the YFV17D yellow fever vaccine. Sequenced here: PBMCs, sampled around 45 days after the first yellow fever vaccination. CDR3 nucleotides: TGTGCCAGCAGGTGGGGAGGCTTAAGCTATGGCTACACCTTC. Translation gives CASRWGGLSYGYTF.